This T cell receptor (beta chain) was retrieved from a study of blood T cells in healthy people across ages (dated by TCRdb to the mid-2010s). Describing the broader study: In model experiments, template switching captured roughly one uniquely barcoded TCR beta cDNA molecule for every two T cells. To track age-related changes in TCR beta repertoire diversity, the study relied on deep sequencing normalized with unique cDNA molecular identifiers. Donors were grouped into four age groups: young (average approximately 15 years), middle-aged (39), aged (around 60) and long-lived (about 89). Using the same blood draw, the study looked at two additional independent replicas of 1 million unique cDNA reads for two donors, one aged 18 to 30 and the other aged 80 or older. To avoid experimental bias, donors of different ages were distributed randomly across sequencing lanes. What the study reported, not specific to this receptor: The CMV infection status of donors was not known, potentially confounding age-related changes in expanded clonotypes. As age increased, observed TCR beta diversity per million T cells dropped in a roughly linear way, and a significant reduction was already evident by age 40. Estimates of total diversity based on one million sequenced T cells were considered lower bounds and underestimates. Bulk unsorted PBMC profiling prevented conclusive comparison of naive and antigen-experienced compartments. Compared with the aged group, more naive CD4+ T cells, fewer expanded clones and increased TCR diversity were shown by the long-lived group, suggesting age selection. There was a strong correlation between observed TCR beta diversity and the percentage of naive T cells measured by flow cytometry.

A word on this clonotype: Its antigen has not been determined. Within one base of it there is no much larger clone, and no base qualities were kept.

The germline V gene encodes CDR1 SGHTA and CDR2 FQGNSA. Including cysteine and phenylalanine, the CDR3 has 17 amino acids. The CDR3 DNA has 51 bases and is translated from base 1. Compared with germline, V lacks 10 bases and J lacks 2 bases; bases without a gene match: 16. The donors were roughly 40 Caucasian individuals from Russia, aged roughly 6 to 95 years, who were systemically healthy. Each donor gave ten milliliters of peripheral blood, collected into EDTA-treated Vacutainer tubes. Ficoll-Paque density-gradient centrifugation was used to isolate PBMCs, with at least 6 million per sample. Trizol reagent was used to extract total RNA from the PBMCs, yielding at least 5.5 micrograms per sample. For every donor, flow cytometry on a PBMC aliquot measured the percentage of naive CD45RAhigh/CD27high T cells. Libraries were prepared through 5' RACE. These reads were obtained on an Illumina HiSeq 2500. A second PCR of about 7 to 12 cycles was performed with a sample-barcoded 5' primer and a J-beta primer mix. A unique molecular identifier was introduced onto each TCR beta cDNA molecule by a template-switch 5' adaptor carrying 12 random nucleotides. Each sample yielded at least 3 million CDR3-containing paired-end reads. The Mint cDNA synthesis kit, primed by a TRBC-specific oligonucleotide, was used to synthesize first-strand cDNA from all RNA. Following uracil-DNA glycosylase treatment, a first 18-cycle PCR with universal primers M1SS and BC2_uni_R was performed on all cDNA. On the study's bioinformatics: Normalization of each sample was performed by random selection of 1 million high-quality reads, each carrying a distinct molecular identifier. Reads with shared molecular identifiers were discarded instead of being binned into consensus sequences. MiTCR, run with a Q25 quality threshold and the strictest error-elimination algorithm, handled CDR3 identification, clonotype clustering and error correction. A nonparametric unseen species model using Euler transformation provided a lower-bound estimate of total TCR beta diversity. TCRdb ran its own pipeline on the public reads, namely fastp trimming at Q25 and MiXCR clone calling, and kept in-frame beta chains. Under each unique CDR3 protein, matching rows form one entry showing the most common genes and DNA. The authors' filters were not applied to this entry. The sample profile shows over 600,000 distinct CDR3 sequences; more than 55% of them were found once. Jointly, the top ten make up 25% to 30% of the sample.

The TCR comes from a man aged 35 to 55 in good health. Sequenced material: blood. The chain joins TRBV7-2 to TRBJ2-3; TRBD1 matches 9 bases in the middle. The CDR3 protein sequence reads: CAIRGTGFGLITDTQYF. In nucleotides, the sequence is TGTGCCATAAGGGGGACAGGGTTTGGCCTTATCACAGATACGCAGTATTTT.